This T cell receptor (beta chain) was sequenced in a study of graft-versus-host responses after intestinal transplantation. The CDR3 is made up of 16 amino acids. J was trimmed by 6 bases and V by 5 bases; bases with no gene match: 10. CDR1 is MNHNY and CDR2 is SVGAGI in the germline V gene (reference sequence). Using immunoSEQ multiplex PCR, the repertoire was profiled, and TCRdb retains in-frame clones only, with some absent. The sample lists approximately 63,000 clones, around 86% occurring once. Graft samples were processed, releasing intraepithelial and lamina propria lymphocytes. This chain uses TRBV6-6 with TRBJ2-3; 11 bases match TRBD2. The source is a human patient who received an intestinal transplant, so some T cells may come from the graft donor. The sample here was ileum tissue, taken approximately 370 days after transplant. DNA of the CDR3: TGTGCCAGCAGTAACCCGCTAGCGGGGGGTTCGGATACGCAGTATTTT. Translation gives CASSNPLAGGSDTQYF.